This entry features one TCR beta chain sequence. This sample is drawn from a study of blood T cell repertoires in COVID-19. V shed 8 bases and J shed 0 bases, with 10 bases lying between them. Germline CDR1 is SNHLY and CDR2 is FYNNEI. This CDR3 region has 13 residues. The method was immunoSEQ multiplex PCR; TCRdb's version includes in-frame clones alone and lacks a portion of them. The table records approximately 190,000 clones, roughly 87% of them present only once. The chain uses TRBV2 and TRBJ1-1, with unresolved D. The sequencing sample was made of peripheral blood. The source of this sequence is a woman aged 55-70 years with COVID-19, enrolled during active disease. In DNA form, the CDR3 reads TGTGCCAGCGCGGCAGACCTGAACACTGAAGCTTTCTTT. Translation gives CASAADLNTEAFF.